This is a list of T cell receptor beta chains from one sample in a study of cytomegalovirus exposure and HLA in healthy donors. Sequencing used immunoSEQ multiplex PCR; TCRdb keeps in-frame clones, though not all of them. The sample shows some 170,000 clones, about 87% of them seen only once. Sequencing used PBMCs. Receptors were obtained from a woman in her 30s in good health and CMV-seronegative. Both conserved end residues are part of each CDR3. A D gene is named only where the DNA matches it firmly. For some rows the clone size is stated as once, few or many, or as a class when expanded; others skip it.

cdr3_nt | cdr3_aa | j_call | d_call | clone_size | v_call
TGTGCCAGCAGTGAAAGGAGGACGGAGAGCTCCTACGAGCAGTACTTC | CASSERRTESSYEQYF | TRBJ2-7 | . | . | TRBV25-1
TGTGCCAGCAGCCCCGGGACACTATACGAGCAGTACTTC | CASSPGTLYEQYF | TRBJ2-7 | . | . | TRBV14
TGTGCCAGCAGTGACCGAGCGGGGGGAGGGGAGACCCAGTACTTC | CASSDRAGGGETQYF | TRBJ2-5 | TRBD2 | . | TRBV2
TGTGCCAGCAGCCAATCGGCGGTTCGGGTGGATACGCAGTATTTT | CASSQSAVRVDTQYF | TRBJ2-3 | . | . | TRBV16
TGTGCCAGCAGAGGGAGGAGACAGGGCCCTTGGGACTATGGCTACACCTTC | CASRGRRQGPWDYGYTF | TRBJ1-2 | TRBD1 | . | TRBV2
TGTGCCAGCAGCCAAGGGACAGGTGGCTACACCTTC | CASSQGTGGYTF | TRBJ1-2 | TRBD1 | . | TRBV14
TGTGCCAGCAGCTATGGGCGGACAGGGGGCACGCGGACTGAAGCTTTCTTT | CASSYGRTGGTRTEAFF | TRBJ1-1 | TRBD1 | . | TRBV11-2
TGTGCCACCAGCTCGTCTCGGGCGGGGGCATCCTACGAGCAGTACTTC | CATSSSRAGASYEQYF | TRBJ2-7 | . | once | TRBV15
TGCGCCAGCAGCCAGCTACAGGGAAGCGAGCAGTACTTC | CASSQLQGSEQYF | TRBJ2-7 | . | . | TRBV4-1
TGTGCCAGTAGTGCGGACAGGGGCTCCTACGAGCAGTACTTC | CASSADRGSYEQYF | TRBJ2-7 | TRBD1 | once | TRBV19
TGCGCCAGCAGCCTACAGCTAACTAATGAAAAACTGTTTTTT | CASSLQLTNEKLFF | TRBJ1-4 | . | . | TRBV4-1
TGTGCTAGTGGTCCCCCCCCGGGACAGCTCCTATATGGCTACACCTTC | CASGPPPGQLLYGYTF | TRBJ1-2 | TRBD1 | . | TRBV12-5
TGTGCCAGCAGTCGTCCGGGGGGAGTCTCCTACGAGCAGTACTTC | CASSRPGGVSYEQYF | TRBJ2-7 | TRBD2 | . | TRBV2
TGTGCCAGCAGTGAAGCGGCCCCTCAGGGGGCTCTATGGCAAGAGACCCAGTACTTC | CASSEAAPQGALWQETQYF | TRBJ2-5 | TRBD1 | once | TRBV6-1
TGCGCCAGCAGCCGGTACTCCGGGACAGGGAGTGAAAAACTGTTTTTT | CASSRYSGTGSEKLFF | TRBJ1-4 | TRBD1 | . | TRBV5-1
TGCGCCAGCAGCCCCCTTGGCGGTGAATACAATGAGCAGTTCTTC | CASSPLGGEYNEQFF | TRBJ2-1 | . | . | TRBV5-1
TGCGCCAGCAGCTTGACAGGGCGGCAGTACTTC | CASSLTGRQYF | TRBJ2-7 | . | . | TRBV5-1
TGCAGCGTTGTTGCGCGTGAGTACGAGCAGTACTTC | CSVVAREYEQYF | TRBJ2-7 | . | . | TRBV29-1
TGTGCCAGCAGCAGGGGACTAGCGGGGGGGCCGCGGACCGGGGAGCTGTTTTTT | CASSRGLAGGPRTGELFF | TRBJ2-2 | TRBD2 | . | TRBV5-6
TGTGCCTGGAGGGAAGGAGGGTATGTAAGCGAGCAGTACTTC | CAWREGGYVSEQYF | TRBJ2-7 | . | . | TRBV30
TGTGCCAGCAGCTGGCAGACACAGGGGTTCACCGGGGAGCTGTTTTTT | CASSWQTQGFTGELFF | TRBJ2-2 | TRBD1 | . | TRBV5-6
TGTGCCAGCAAGGACAGGAGGCAGCCCCAGCATTTT | CASKDRRQPQHF | TRBJ1-5 | TRBD1 | . | TRBV6-1
TGCGCCAGCAGCTTGGTGGTTTCGCTAAACACTGAAGCTTTCTTT | CASSLVVSLNTEAFF | TRBJ1-1 | . | . | TRBV5-1
TGCAGCGTCCCGATTTCCTCAGAAATGAACACTGAAGCTTTCTTT | CSVPISSEMNTEAFF | TRBJ1-1 | . | . | TRBV29-1
TGTGCCAGCCCCGGTGCGGTCAATGAGCAGTTCTTC | CASPGAVNEQFF | TRBJ2-1 | . | once | TRBV6-1
TGCGCCAGCAGCCAAGAGGCACAGGGCAGAGGCTACACCTTC | CASSQEAQGRGYTF | TRBJ1-2 | . | . | TRBV4-1
TGCGCCAGCAGCCCGACGACGGGATCCTACGAGCAGTACTTC | CASSPTTGSYEQYF | TRBJ2-7 | . | . | TRBV4-3
TGCGCCAGCAGCTTTGGACAGGGGGCGGACACTGAAGCTTTCTTT | CASSFGQGADTEAFF | TRBJ1-1 | TRBD1 | . | TRBV5-1
TGTGCCAGTAGTATAGCTCTGATAGACAATCAGCCCCAGCATTTT | CASSIALIDNQPQHF | TRBJ1-5 | . | . | TRBV19
TGTGCCAGCAGAAACAGGGGCACAGATACGCAGTATTTT | CASRNRGTDTQYF | TRBJ2-3 | . | . | TRBV5-6
TGTGCCAGCAGTGACATCCGCAATCAGCCCCAGCATTTT | CASSDIRNQPQHF | TRBJ1-5 | . | . | TRBV6-1
TGTGCCTGGAGTGGTAACAGGGGAAGCTATGGCTACACCTTC | CAWSGNRGSYGYTF | TRBJ1-2 | TRBD1 | few | TRBV30
TGTGCCAGCAGCTTCGGCGGAACCTACGAGCAGTACTTC | CASSFGGTYEQYF | TRBJ2-7 | . | . | TRBV7-9
TGTGCCAGCAGCTTAGGCCGACTAGCGGGGGGCGCCTACAATGAGCAGTTCTTC | CASSLGRLAGGAYNEQFF | TRBJ2-1 | TRBD2 | once | TRBV13
TGCGCCAGCAGCTTGGCCGTGGGGGAAGTAGCGGCCGGGGAGCTGTTTTTT | CASSLAVGEVAAGELFF | TRBJ2-2 | . | . | TRBV5-1
TGTGCCAGCAGCTTTGACACCTCACGATCTGGAAACACCATATATTTT | CASSFDTSRSGNTIYF | TRBJ1-3 | . | . | TRBV5-4
TGTGCCAGCACCCTGAGAGGAGACACTGAAGCTTTCTTT | CASTLRGDTEAFF | TRBJ1-1 | . | . | TRBV6-5
TGTGCCAGCAGCCCGGTCCCGGGACAGGGGTTCAACGAGCAGTACTTC | CASSPVPGQGFNEQYF | TRBJ2-7 | TRBD1 | . | TRBV5-4
TGTGCCAGCAGCTCCCAAACAGGGGGAAATGAGCAGTTCTTC | CASSSQTGGNEQFF | TRBJ2-1 | TRBD1 | once | TRBV11-3
TGTGCCAGCTCACCATTGGGACAGGCAGAAAAACTGTTTTTT | CASSPLGQAEKLFF | TRBJ1-4 | TRBD1 | once | TRBV18
TGTGCCAGCAGCGTAGCGGGGGGCGGAAGGGGTAATTCACCCCTCCACTTT | CASSVAGGGRGNSPLHF | TRBJ1-6 | . | . | TRBV9
TGTGCCAGCAGCCCGGGCGGGGGACTGAGTGCCGGTGGCTACACCTTC | CASSPGGGLSAGGYTF | TRBJ1-2 | . | once | TRBV7-9
TGTGCCAGCAGTTTTGGGCCCACCGACTACGAGCAGTACTTC | CASSFGPTDYEQYF | TRBJ2-7 | . | . | TRBV27
TGTGCCTGGAGTTCGGACAGGGGACACTATAATTCACCCCTCCACTTT | CAWSSDRGHYNSPLHF | TRBJ1-6 | TRBD1 | few | TRBV30
TGTGCCAGCAGCGACGGGACAGGGGACAACTATGGCTACACCTTC | CASSDGTGDNYGYTF | TRBJ1-2 | TRBD1 | . | TRBV27
TGTGCCACCAGCAGCGGGACAGGGGAGGATTTTGGTGCCAAAAACATTCAGTACTTC | CATSSGTGEDFGAKNIQYF | TRBJ2-4 | TRBD1 | once | TRBV15
TGTGCCAGCAGCGCCCCCGGAATCCGGGACAGGTCCTACGAGCAGTACTTC | CASSAPGIRDRSYEQYF | TRBJ2-7 | TRBD1 | once | TRBV7-2
TGTGCCAGCAGCGAAGACAGGGTGGCCTCTGGCTACACCTTC | CASSEDRVASGYTF | TRBJ1-2 | TRBD1 | . | TRBV5-4
TGTGCCAGCAGTGGGGACATTGAAAATTCACCCCTCCACTTT | CASSGDIENSPLHF | TRBJ1-6 | . | . | TRBV25-1
TGCGCCAGCAGCTCCACAGGGGAAAGCAATCAGCCCCAGCATTTT | CASSSTGESNQPQHF | TRBJ1-5 | TRBD1 | few | TRBV5-1
TGTGCCAGCAGCTTAGGGCCCGGGGTTTCCGAGCAGTACTTC | CASSLGPGVSEQYF | TRBJ2-7 | . | . | TRBV7-2
TGTGCCAGCAGCTTAATACAGACAGGGGGCAAGGAGACCCAGTACTTC | CASSLIQTGGKETQYF | TRBJ2-5 | TRBD1 | . | TRBV5-6
TGTGCCACCCGTCCGGGGAACACTGAAGCTTTCTTT | CATRPGNTEAFF | TRBJ1-1 | . | . | TRBV6-5
TGTGCCAGTAGTCGGGACACCGTCGTTAGGACCCAGTACTTC | CASSRDTVVRTQYF | TRBJ2-5 | . | . | TRBV19
TGTGCCACAGGACAGGGCACAGATACGCAGTATTTT | CATGQGTDTQYF | TRBJ2-3 | TRBD1 | . | TRBV6-5
TGTGCCAGTAGTATAGATGAGGGGGCAACTAATGAAAAACTGTTTTTT | CASSIDEGATNEKLFF | TRBJ1-4 | . | once | TRBV19
TGCGCCAGCAGCCCGGGAGATACTGAAGCTTTCTTT | CASSPGDTEAFF | TRBJ1-1 | . | . | TRBV5-1
TGTGCCAGCAGCGTGGGAGGGGGGGGTCTACGAGAAGAGACCCAGTACTTC | CASSVGGGGLREETQYF | TRBJ2-5 | . | . | TRBV9
TGTGCCAGTAGTATCGTCTCCATCGGCTATGGCTACACCTTC | CASSIVSIGYGYTF | TRBJ1-2 | . | . | TRBV19